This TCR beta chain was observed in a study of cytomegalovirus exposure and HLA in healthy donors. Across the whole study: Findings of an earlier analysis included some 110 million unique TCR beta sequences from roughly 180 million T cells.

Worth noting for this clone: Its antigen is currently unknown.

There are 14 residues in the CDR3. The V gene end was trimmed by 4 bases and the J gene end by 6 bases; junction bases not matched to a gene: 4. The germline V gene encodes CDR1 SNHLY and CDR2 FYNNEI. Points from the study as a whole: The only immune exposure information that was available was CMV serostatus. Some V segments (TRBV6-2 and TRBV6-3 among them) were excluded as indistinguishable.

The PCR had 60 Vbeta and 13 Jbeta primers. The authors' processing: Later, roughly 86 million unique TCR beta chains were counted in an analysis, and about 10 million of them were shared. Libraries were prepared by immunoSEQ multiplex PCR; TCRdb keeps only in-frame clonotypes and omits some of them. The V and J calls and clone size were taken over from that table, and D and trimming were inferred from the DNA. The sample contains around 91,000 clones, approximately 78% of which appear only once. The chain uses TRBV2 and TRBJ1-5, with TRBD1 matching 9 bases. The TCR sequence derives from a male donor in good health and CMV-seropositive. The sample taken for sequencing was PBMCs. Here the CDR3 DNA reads TGTGCCAGCAGTGCACAGGGGGCCCCTCAGCCCCAGCATTTT. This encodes CASSAQGAPQPQHF.